This entry lists 13 T cell receptor beta chains sequenced from one sample in a study of OX40 agonist ivuxolimab in advanced cancers. Here immunoSEQ multiplex PCR was the method, and the copy in TCRdb shows in-frame clones only, minus some. This table has some 59,000 clones, about 87% appearing once. The sequencing used CD4+ or CD8+ T cells sorted from blood, collected in a trial of the OX40 agonist ivuxolimab. The receptors here all came from an adult with an advanced solid tumor such as melanoma, head and neck, liver or kidney cancer.

This chain connects TRBV6-6 to TRBJ2-7; 7 bases match TRBD1. J lost 0 bases, V lost 7 bases, and 9 bases had no gene match. Per germline, CDR1 MNHNY and CDR2 SVGAGI (reference sequence). The CDR3 consists of 15 residues. DNA of the CDR3: TGTGCCAGCACCCATGGACAGGCCTTCTCCTACGAGCAGTACTTC. Encoded protein: CASTHGQAFSYEQYF.

This chain uses TRBV4-1 with TRBJ2-1; a weak D match, TRBD1 (5 bases). Trimming removed 1 base at V and 2 bases at J, with 12 bases between. The CDR3 runs 16 residues. Germline CDR1 and CDR2: MGHRA and YSYEKL. DNA for the CDR3: TGCGCCAGCAGCCAAGTTTCGCAGGGCGCCTACAATGAGCAGTTCTTC. Amino acids: CASSQVSQGAYNEQFF.

The chain joins TRBV19 to TRBJ1-4; maybe TRBD1 (5 bases). Germline lookup yields CDR1 LNHDA and CDR2 SQIVND (reference sequence). This CDR3 spans 15 amino acids. V lost 4 bases and J 5 bases, leaving 14 bases between the germline ends. CDR3 coding DNA: TGTGCCAGTAGTACGGGGACCGATAGAAATGAAAAACTGTTTTTT. It is translated as CASSTGTDRNEKLFF.

CDR3 bases: TGTGCCAGCAGTTCCTCACTGGTGAACACCGGGGAGCTGTTTTTT. Its protein product is CASSSSLVNTGELFF. This chain links TRBV6-5 with TRBJ2-2; D not certain. Trimming pared 4 bases from V and 1 base from J, leaving 10 bases between. The germline gives CDR1 MNHEY, CDR2 SVGAGI. There are 15 residues in the CDR3.

This chain links TRBV7-9 with TRBJ1-5; D not resolved. V was clipped by 1 base and J by 0 bases, with 7 bases between them. The CDR3 contains 15 residues. Per germline, CDR1 SEHNR and CDR2 FQNEAQ (reference sequence). The chain's CDR3 is CASSLGQDSNQPQHF. CDR3 sequence (DNA): TGTGCCAGCAGCTTAGGGCAAGATAGCAATCAGCCCCAGCATTTT.

CDR3 sequence reads: CSVYSRRSYNEQFF. The CDR3 DNA reads as TGCAGCGTTTACAGTAGGAGGTCCTACAATGAGCAGTTCTTC. The chain is built from TRBV29-1 and TRBJ2-1; possibly TRBD2 for D (5 bases). The germline CDR1 and CDR2 sequences are SQVTM and ANQGSEA. The CDR3 loop spans 14 amino acids. V gave up 5 bases and J gave up 1 base, with 12 bases separating them.

The chain combines TRBV30 with TRBJ2-3, with 8 bases lining up with TRBD1. CDR3 length: 15 amino acids. The germline V gene has CDR1 GTSNPN and CDR2 SVGIG (reference sequence). Trimming took 0 bases from V and 6 from J; bases not matched to a gene: 8. As DNA, the CDR3 is TGTGCCTGGAGTGTAACAGGGGGAACTTTGGATACGCAGTATTTT. Translating gives CAWSVTGGTLDTQYF.

J is TRBJ2-3 and V is TRBV2; D gene uncertain. The germline V gene encodes CDR1 SNHLY and CDR2 FYNNEI. The CDR3 covers 13 residues. With 6 bases removed from V and 2 bases from J, the gap between germline ends came to 9 bases. The CDR3 is CASSWELTDTQYF. CDR3 coding DNA: TGTGCCAGCAGCTGGGAACTCACAGATACGCAGTATTTT.

The V gene is TRBV19, the J gene TRBJ1-5; D perhaps matches TRBD1 (5 bases). The CDR3 is 15 residues long. CDR1 is LNHDA and CDR2 is SQIVND in the germline V gene (reference sequence). V shed 0 bases and J shed 3 bases, with 9 bases lying between them. The DNA for the CDR3 is TGTGCCAGTAGTATAGATCGGGGGGACAATCAGCCCCAGCATTTT. Protein: CASSIDRGDNQPQHF.

This chain connects TRBV11-2 to TRBJ2-5; D is perhaps TRBD1 or TRBD2 (9 bases each). Trimming pared 5 bases from V and 3 bases from J, leaving 25 bases between. Germline V CDR1 and CDR2: SGHAT, FQNNGV. The CDR3 length is 18 residues. The CDR3 region has the DNA TGTGCCAGCAGCCCCGACAGGGGGGGACTAGCAAAGAAAGAGACCCAGTACTTC. Amino acids: CASSPDRGGLAKKETQYF.

The gene calls are TRBV10-3 and TRBJ1-3; TRBD1 aligns across 8 bases. There are 13 residues in the CDR3. Germline values: CDR1 ENHRY, CDR2 SYGVKD. V lost 6 bases, J lost 4 bases, and 2 bases stayed unmatched. CDR3 sequence: CAIRGTGGNTIYF. In DNA, the CDR3 is TGTGCCATCAGGGGGACAGGAGGAAACACCATATATTTT.

The chain carries TRBV4-2 and TRBJ1-2, with D tentatively TRBD1 (5 bases). There are 16 residues in the CDR3. Germline CDR1 and CDR2: LGHNA and YNFKEQ. V was pared by 4 bases and J by 6 bases, with 21 bases between. CDR3 sequence reads: CASSPRSWGNQDGYTF. For the CDR3, the DNA is TGTGCCAGCAGCCCGCGTTCTTGGGGGAATCAGGATGGCTACACCTTC.

Remarks on this clone: One junction end does not reproduce the germline sequence, and a read error may be involved. The chain employs TRBV27 and TRBJ1-3; tentatively, D is TRBD1 (5 bases). CDR3 length equals 15 residues. Germline V gene sequence: CDR1 MNHEY, CDR2 SMNVEV (reference sequence). The DNA of the CDR3 is TGTGCCAGCAGCTCGGGGGAGACGTCTGGCAACACCATATATTTT. It codes for CASSSGETSGNTIYF.